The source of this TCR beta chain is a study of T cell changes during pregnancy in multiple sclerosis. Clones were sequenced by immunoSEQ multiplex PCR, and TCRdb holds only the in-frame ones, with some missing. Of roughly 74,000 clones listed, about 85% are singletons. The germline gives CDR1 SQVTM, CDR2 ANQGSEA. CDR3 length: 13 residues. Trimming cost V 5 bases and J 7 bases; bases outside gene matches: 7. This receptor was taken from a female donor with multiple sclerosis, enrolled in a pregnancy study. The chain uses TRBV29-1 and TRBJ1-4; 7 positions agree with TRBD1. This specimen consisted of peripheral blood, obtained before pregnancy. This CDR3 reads CSVFGTALEKLFF. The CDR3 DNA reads TGCAGCGTTTTCGGGACAGCGCTTGAAAAACTGTTTTTT.